The present TCR beta chain was sequenced within a study of blood T cells in healthy people across ages. Then a second PCR, running about 6 to 12 cycles, was carried out with a sample-barcoded 5' primer and a J-beta primer mix. Tagging of each cDNA molecule was performed by a template-switch adaptor with 12 random nucleotides. Via MiXCR, TCRdb re-called the 5' RACE reads, giving one row per CDR3 protein. Of about 800,000 distinct CDR3 sequences detected, around 45% appear once; the ten largest clones hold roughly 20%. Drawing of peripheral blood yielded about 10 milliliters from each donor. Sequencing was carried out using blood. This clonotype originated in a man aged 80 or over in good health.

CDR3 DNA: TGTGCCAGCAGCTTAGGGCTAGCGGGAACGGATGAGCAGTACTTC. Protein: CASSLGLAGTDEQYF. The rearrangement uses TRBV7-9 and TRBJ2-7; TRBD2 aligns across 9 bases. CDR1 is SEHNR and CDR2 is FQNEAQ in the germline V gene (reference sequence). The CDR3 has 15 residues. Trimming at V came to 1 base and at J to 7 bases, leaving 8 bases not matched to a gene.